A selection of T cell receptor beta chains follows, all from one sample in a study of cytomegalovirus exposure and HLA in healthy donors. Assay used: immunoSEQ multiplex PCR; TCRdb lists only in-frame clones, some missing. This table lists fewer than 150,000 clones. Sequenced material: PBMCs. The receptors stem from an older woman in good health and CMV-seronegative. CDR3s include the opening cysteine and the closing phenylalanine or tryptophan. The D gene is left open where the match is weak.

v_call	d_call	j_call	cdr3_aa
TRBV4-1	TRBD1	TRBJ1-1	CASSHFGTGYEAFF
TRBV9	-	TRBJ2-3	CASSQDITPDTQYF
TRBV7-9	-	TRBJ2-1	CASSLVRGKTYNEQFF
TRBV4-2	TRBD2	TRBJ2-7	CASSLWAGTSGYEQYF
TRBV11-2	TRBD1	TRBJ2-1	CASSLGAGGRYNEQFF
TRBV7-8	TRBD1	TRBJ2-7	CASSMGQGAYEQYF
TRBV5-1	-	TRBJ2-3	CASSNPQGSTDTQYF
TRBV19	TRBD2	TRBJ2-2	CASSMGLAGVGELFF
TRBV5-1	TRBD1	TRBJ1-2	CASSRGTGDQNYGYTF
TRBV10-3	-	TRBJ1-5	CAISDGSGYSNQPQHF
TRBV7-6	-	TRBJ2-3	CASSTDSRSRDTDTQYF
TRBV11-3	-	TRBJ2-5	CASSLVLQDQETQYF
TRBV5-4	TRBD2	TRBJ2-1	CASSYQIVVAGSNEQFF
TRBV19	TRBD1	TRBJ1-1	CASSTTGVNTEAFF
TRBV5-1	TRBD2	TRBJ2-6	CASSLTSGVASGANVLTF
TRBV27	-	TRBJ1-5	CASSFYGHSISNQPQHF
TRBV5-1	-	TRBJ1-2	CASSLEGGAYGYTF
TRBV5-4	TRBD1	TRBJ2-2	CASRSYNRGRTGELFF
TRBV28	TRBD2	TRBJ2-7	CASGGASGYSYEQYF
TRBV5-5	-	TRBJ1-5	CASRAGIEPQHF
TRBV5-1	-	TRBJ2-2	CASSPVGSSSGELFF
TRBV7-9	-	TRBJ2-2	CASSSIPGEDTGELFF
TRBV6-5	-	TRBJ1-5	CASRGQGNQPQHF
TRBV30	-	TRBJ1-4	CAWSRTGKSEKLFF
TRBV6-4	-	TRBJ2-1	CASSERAGGYNEQFF
TRBV7-9	TRBD2	TRBJ2-7	CASSSSGGLAGRSYEQYF
TRBV6-1	-	TRBJ2-5	CASSHGTQETQYF
TRBV7-9	-	TRBJ1-1	CASSLNAGSKLNTEAFF
TRBV21-1	-	TRBJ2-1	CASSKAGETSGGFPPNNEQFF
TRBV9	-	TRBJ1-2	CASSVVGTPRRHGYTF